This T cell receptor beta chain was identified in a study of technical replicates of blood from several donors. This clone was found a few times. This CDR3 has 17 amino acids. CDR1 and CDR2 from the germline V gene are MGHRA and YSYEKL. Trimming took off 2 bases at V and 4 bases at J, with 15 bases between the two ends. Assay used: immunoSEQ multiplex PCR; TCRdb lists only in-frame clones, some missing. The data show tens of thousands of clones, 75% to 90% seen once. The receptor was derived from a human donor in good health. Some clones in this sample may be carry-over from other donors' samples. Sequenced: PBMCs. The chain carries TRBV4-1 and TRBJ1-6, with D possibly being TRBD1 (6 bases). The CDR3 here is CASSQYERTEYNSPLHF. For the CDR3, the DNA is TGCGCCAGCAGCCAATACGAAAGGACAGAGTATAATTCACCCCTCCACTTT.